This entry features one T cell receptor (beta chain) sequence. The target of this receptor is not known. Base qualities were left out, and no much larger clone turns up one base away. The data stem from a study of Ad26.COV2.S vaccination and SARS-CoV-2 variants listed by TCRdb under 2021. General notes on the study: Vaccine-arm donors were drawn from COV1001, a multicentre, randomized, double-blind, placebo-controlled phase I-IIa trial of Ad26.COV2.S in healthy adults. Ad26.COV2.S was administered intramuscularly at 5 x 10^10 or 1 x 10^11 viral particles, either as a single shot or as two shots given 56 days apart. Sequencing of the TCRbeta repertoire served to evaluate the specificity and breadth of SARS-CoV-2-reactive T cell receptors following Ad26.COV2.S vaccination. A total of roughly 30 samples were included in the TCR-sequenced set, comprising some 20 Ad26.COV2.S vaccine recipients, 5 placebo recipients and 8 SARS-CoV-2 convalescent individuals. Participants in the trial were split at random into five groups of five each, receiving low-dose or high-dose Ad26.COV2.S once or twice, or else placebo on both occasions. Investigators remained blinded to trial group allocation during experiments and outcome assessment. Broader findings and caveats from the paper: After vaccination, substantial breadth of spike-specific CD8+ and CD4+ T cell responses was reported. Comparable non-spike TCR breadth was observed between vaccine and placebo recipients, consistent with only spike being contained in the vaccine. It was noted by the authors that total T cell responses may have been underestimated by the TCR breadth and depth analyses. The study lacked the statistical power to compare responses across vaccine doses or regimens. Spike-specific TCR breadth was higher in Ad26.COV2.S recipients than in placebo recipients (P = 0.0014).

Inclusive of the bounding cysteine and phenylalanine, the CDR3 is 15 residues long. Kept here is only the CDR3 DNA, which spans 45 bases and is read in frame from base 1. V ends up 4 bases short and J 9 bases short, with an unmatched junction base count of 14. CDR1 SGHTA and CDR2 FQGNSA are derived from the germline V gene. The immunoSEQ Assay was the method used to sequence TCRbeta CDR3 regions. After extraction, genomic DNA underwent amplification by bias-controlled multiplex PCR, followed by high-throughput sequencing. As for how the authors treated the data: To quantify the absolute abundance of every unique TCRbeta CDR3 region, sequences were collapsed and filtered. T cell fraction was estimated by normalization of TCRbeta template counts to usable DNA, with usable DNA being measured through amplification of reference genes present in all nucleated cells. Repertoire TCRs were annotated as SARS-CoV-2-specific by exact matching of V gene, CDR3 amino acid sequence and J gene to a known reactive TCR set. The reference SARS-CoV-2 TCR set was obtained from MIRA and was filtered for enrichment in COVID-19-positive ImmuneCODE repertoires, whereby public or cross-reactive TCRs were removed. Drawing on the MIRA antigens, annotated TCRs were analysed further at the level of specific ORF or position within ORF. Breadth was defined as annotated unique rearrangements over total unique productive rearrangements; depth was the summed frequency of those rearrangements. Two-sided Wilcoxon rank-sum tests were applied when comparing TCR breadth between groups. TCRdb's version of the immuneACCESS table is confined to in-frame rearrangements and falls short of the full clone set. An unresolved V gene accounts for under half of the shortfall where checked; the remainder is of unknown origin. That table is the source of V, J and clone size, and D and trimming were worked out from the DNA. The sample data list about 400,000 clones, and about 80% of these were observed just once. The ten largest clonotypes hold approximately 7% of the sample.

The sample's treatment or condition label, decoded: approximately 18 received Ad26.COV2.S at low or high dose, single or two shots; about 5 received placebo; per-sample allocation not given. Repertoires of vaccine and placebo recipients were sequenced from samples collected on day 63 after the first injection. Between 29 July and 7 August 2020, Cohort 1b enrolled about two dozen adults aged 18-55 years at one site in Boston, USA. As a vaccine, Ad26.COV2.S was a replication-incompetent adenovirus type 26 vector that expressed a prefusion-stabilized SARS-CoV-2 spike protein derived from the original Wuhan strain.

The clonotype comes from a person aged 18 to 59 who received the Ad26.COV2.S COVID-19 vaccine or a placebo. The chain is assembled from TRBV7-2 and TRBJ2-7; 8 middle bases align to TRBD2. The sample in question was peripheral blood, obtained in a trial of Ad26.COV2.S vaccine versus placebo. The CDR3 protein: CASSSRRGVSEGQYF. The bases are TGTGCCAGCAGCTCCCGGCGGGGGGTTTCAGAAGGGCAGTACTTC. Beyond the CDR3, the reference TRBV7-2 and TRBJ2-7 genes provide the residues; the full variable domain reads: GAGVSQSPSNKVTEKGKDVELRCDPISGHTALYWYRQSLGQGLEFLIYFQGNSAPDKSGLPSDRFSAERTGGSVSTLTIQRTQQEDSAVYLCASSSRRGVSEGQYFGPGTRLTVT.